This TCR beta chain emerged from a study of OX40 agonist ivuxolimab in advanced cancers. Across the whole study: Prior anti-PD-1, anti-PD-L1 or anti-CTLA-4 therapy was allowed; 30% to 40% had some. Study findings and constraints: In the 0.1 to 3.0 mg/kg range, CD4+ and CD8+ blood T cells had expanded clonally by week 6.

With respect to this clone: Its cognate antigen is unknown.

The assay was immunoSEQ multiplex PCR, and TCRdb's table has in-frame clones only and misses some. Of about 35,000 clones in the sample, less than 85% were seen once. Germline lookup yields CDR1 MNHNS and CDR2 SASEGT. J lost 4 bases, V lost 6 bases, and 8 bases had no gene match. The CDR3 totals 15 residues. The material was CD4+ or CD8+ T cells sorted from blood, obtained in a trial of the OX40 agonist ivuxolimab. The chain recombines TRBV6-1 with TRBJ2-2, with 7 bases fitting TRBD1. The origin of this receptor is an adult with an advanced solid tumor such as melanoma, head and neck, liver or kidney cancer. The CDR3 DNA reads TGTGCCAGCAGCCTCCGAGACAGGGCCACCGGGGAGCTGTTTTTT. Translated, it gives CASSLRDRATGELFF.